This T cell receptor beta chain was sequenced in a study of T cell responses to AZD1222 COVID-19 vaccine. The CDR3 totals 16 residues. Germline V gene data show CDR1 as SGHVS and CDR2 as FQNEAQ. Deletions cut 7 bases from V and 0 bases from J, with 15 bases between. The assay was immunoSEQ multiplex PCR, and TCRdb's table has in-frame clones only and misses some. The sample carries 70,000 to 95,000 clones, 86% recorded once. The material was peripheral blood, obtained 28 days after the second AZD1222 dose. The TCR originated in an adult who received the AZD1222 COVID-19 vaccine. This chain connects TRBV7-8 to TRBJ2-2, with no clear D. CDR3 residues: CASTRRMDANTGELFF. The CDR3 nucleotides read TGTGCCAGCACCAGGCGGATGGACGCGAACACCGGGGAGCTGTTTTTT. The whole variable domain, filled in from reference TRBV7-8 and TRBJ2-2, reads GAGVSQSPRYKVAKRGQDVALRCDPISGHVSLFWYQQALGQGPEFLTYFQNEAQLDKSGLPSDRFFAERPEGSVSTLKIQRTQQEDSAVYLCASTRRMDANTGELFFGEGSRLTVL.